The 6 T cell receptor beta chains below come from one sample, sequenced in a study of blood T cells in healthy people across ages. A second PCR, run for roughly 7 to 12 cycles, used a sample-barcoded 5' primer plus a J-beta primer mix. TCRdb itself ran the 5' RACE reads through MiXCR, one entry per CDR3 protein. The data show just over 800,000 distinct CDR3 sequences, 55% to 65% seen once. What was sequenced was blood. These receptors all come from a man aged 25 to 40 in good health.

The chain is built from TRBV4-3 and TRBJ2-7; TRBD1 matches 9 bases. CDR1 LGHNA and CDR2 YSLEER come from the germline V gene. CDR3 size: 18 residues. The V and J ends lost 0 bases and 0 bases, in that order; junction bases with no gene match: 9. The CDR3 coding sequence is TGCGCCAGCAGCCAAGAGTCGACAGGGGGGTCCTCCTCCTACGAGCAGTACTTC. Amino acid sequence: CASSQESTGGSSSYEQYF.

This chain uses TRBV7-8 with TRBJ2-7; tentatively, D is TRBD1 or TRBD2 (5 bases each). The CDR3 has 15 residues. V was clipped by 4 bases and J by 0 bases, with 13 bases between them. CDR1 is SGHVS, CDR2 FQNEAQ, per germline. The CDR3 DNA is TGTGCCAGCAGCTCCTCGGGGCAGAGCTCCTACGAGCAGTACTTC. It translates to CASSSSGQSSYEQYF.

The V gene is TRBV12-3 or TRBV12-4, the J gene TRBJ1-4; D possibly corresponds to TRBD1 (6 bases). The CDR3 loop spans 16 amino acids. The germline V and J ends were trimmed by 6 bases and 6 bases, with 20 bases remaining between them. The CDR3 DNA is TGTGCCAGCAGCCTAGCGTGGGGGGGCGGCGATGAAAAACTGTTTTTT. It specifies CASSLAWGGGDEKLFF.

The gene calls are TRBV7-3 and TRBJ2-1; D may be TRBD2 (7 bases). Trimming removed 2 bases at V and 2 bases at J, with 10 bases between. The CDR3 is 15 amino acids. Germline V gene data show CDR1 as SGHTA and CDR2 as FQGTGA. The CDR3 loop is CASSLLGGPYNEQFF. The CDR3 DNA reads as TGTGCCAGCAGCTTACTCGGGGGGCCCTACAATGAGCAGTTCTTC.

The chain couples TRBV4-2 to TRBJ1-2; 7 bases fit TRBD1. Germline V gives CDR1 LGHNA, CDR2 YNFKEQ. The CDR3 contains 13 residues. V dropped 0 bases and J dropped 7; count of bases not matched to a gene: 2. This chain's CDR3 is CASSQDQGGGYTF. The CDR3 DNA sequence: TGTGCCAGCAGCCAAGATCAGGGGGGTGGCTACACCTTC.

In this sample, this clonotype turned up a few times. The genes are TRBV28 and TRBJ2-7; D is unclear. Germline V gene sequence: CDR1 MDHEN, CDR2 SYDVKM. The CDR3 is 12 residues long. Trimming took off 5 bases at V and 4 bases at J, with 9 bases between the two ends. Written as DNA, the CDR3 is TGTGCCAGCAGTCGCTCAAGATACGAGCAGTACTTC. Protein sequence: CASSRSRYEQYF.